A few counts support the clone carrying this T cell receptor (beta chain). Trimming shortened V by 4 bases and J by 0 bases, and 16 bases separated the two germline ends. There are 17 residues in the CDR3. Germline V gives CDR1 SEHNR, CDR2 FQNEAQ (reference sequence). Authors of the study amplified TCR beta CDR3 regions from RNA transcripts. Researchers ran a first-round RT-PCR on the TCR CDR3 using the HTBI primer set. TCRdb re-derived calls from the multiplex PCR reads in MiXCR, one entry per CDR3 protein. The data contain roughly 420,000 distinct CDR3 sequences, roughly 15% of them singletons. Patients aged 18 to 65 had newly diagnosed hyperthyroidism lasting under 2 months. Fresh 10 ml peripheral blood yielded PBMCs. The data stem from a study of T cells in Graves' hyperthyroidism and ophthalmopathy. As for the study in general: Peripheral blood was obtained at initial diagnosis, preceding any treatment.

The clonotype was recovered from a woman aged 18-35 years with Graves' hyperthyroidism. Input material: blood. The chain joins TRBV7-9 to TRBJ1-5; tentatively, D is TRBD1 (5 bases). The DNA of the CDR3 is TGTGCCAGCAGCTCTGAAGACTGGGGCTATAGCAATCAGCCCCAGCATTTT. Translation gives CASSSEDWGYSNQPQHF.